The 2 T cell receptor beta chains in this list originate from one sample, sequenced in a study of blood T cells in healthy people across ages. Primed by a sample-barcoded 5' primer and a J-beta primer mix, a second PCR proceeded for 7 to 11 cycles. A single record per CDR3 protein comes from TCRdb applying MiXCR to the 5' RACE reads. This sample has around 600,000 distinct CDR3 sequences, with about 45% found just once. The specimen sequenced was blood. The receptors stem from an elderly man in good health.

The chain joins TRBV7-9 to TRBJ2-5; 8 positions match TRBD2. With the DNA end fitting TRBJ2-1 better, the J assignment may be wrong. Germline V lookup: CDR1 SEHNR, CDR2 FQNEAQ (reference sequence). CDR3 length equals 13 residues. The CDR3 loop is CASERGYQETQFF. The CDR3 region has the DNA TGTGCCAGCGAGCGGGGGTACCAAGAGACCCAGTTCTTC.

The rearrangement joins TRBV6-4 to TRBJ2-1, with unresolved D. The CDR3 has 14 residues. Germline CDR1 MRHNA, CDR2 SNTAGT. Trimming removed 6 bases at V and 3 bases at J, with 12 bases between. The CDR3 loop is CASSPTPNYNEQFF. CDR3 in DNA: TGTGCCAGCAGCCCCACTCCTAACTACAATGAGCAGTTCTTC.